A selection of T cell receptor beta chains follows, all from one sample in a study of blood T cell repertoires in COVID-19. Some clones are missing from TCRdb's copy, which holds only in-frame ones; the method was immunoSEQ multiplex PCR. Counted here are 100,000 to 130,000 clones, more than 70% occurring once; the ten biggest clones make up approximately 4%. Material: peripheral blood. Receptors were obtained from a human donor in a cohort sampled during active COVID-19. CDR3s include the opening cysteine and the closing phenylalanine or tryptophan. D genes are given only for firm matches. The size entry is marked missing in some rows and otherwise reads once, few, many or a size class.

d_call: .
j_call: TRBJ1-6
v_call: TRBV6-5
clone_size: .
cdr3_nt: TGTGCCAGCAGTTATGGGCGGGGGGGTTCACCCCTCCACTTT
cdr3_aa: CASSYGRGGSPLHF

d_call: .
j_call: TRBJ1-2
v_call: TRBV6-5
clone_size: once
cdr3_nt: TGTGCCAGCAGCGGGGTTTCTAACTATGGCTACACCTTC
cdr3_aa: CASSGVSNYGYTF

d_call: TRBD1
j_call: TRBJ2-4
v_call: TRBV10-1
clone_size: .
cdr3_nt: TGCGCCAGCAGTGGCGGACAGGGGGCGAAGGCCAAAAACATTCAGTACTTC
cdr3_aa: CASSGGQGAKAKNIQYF

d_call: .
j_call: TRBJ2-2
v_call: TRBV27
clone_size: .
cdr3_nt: TGTGCCAGCAAGAGCACCGGGGAGCTGTTTTTT
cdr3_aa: CASKSTGELFF

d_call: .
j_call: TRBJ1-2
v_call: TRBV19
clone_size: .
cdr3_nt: TGTGCCAGTAGTATAGCTGTAGATGGCTACACCTTC
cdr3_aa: CASSIAVDGYTF

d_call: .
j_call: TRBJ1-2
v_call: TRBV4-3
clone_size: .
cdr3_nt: TGCGCCAGCAGCCATTTGTCTGGGGGCGGCCCCGCTGGCTACACCTTC
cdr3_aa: CASSHLSGGGPAGYTF

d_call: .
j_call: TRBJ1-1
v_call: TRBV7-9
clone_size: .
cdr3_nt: TGTGCCAGCAGCGCCGGAGGGTTGGGTGAAGCTTTCTTT
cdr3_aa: CASSAGGLGEAFF

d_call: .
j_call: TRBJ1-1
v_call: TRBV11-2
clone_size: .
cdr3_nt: TGTGCCAGCAGCACTGCGGGGAGGAACACTGAAGCTTTCTTT
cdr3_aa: CASSTAGRNTEAFF

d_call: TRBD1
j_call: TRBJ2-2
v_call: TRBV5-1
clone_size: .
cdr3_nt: TGCGCCAGCAGCGCCTGGACAGGGCAAACCGGGGAGCTGTTTTTT
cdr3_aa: CASSAWTGQTGELFF

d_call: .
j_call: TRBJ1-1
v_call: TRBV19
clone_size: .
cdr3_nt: TGTGCCAGTAGTATCGGGGCGGGAACTGAAGCTTTCTTT
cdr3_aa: CASSIGAGTEAFF

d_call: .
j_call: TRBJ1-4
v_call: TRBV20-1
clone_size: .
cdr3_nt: TGCAGTGCTAGTGGGCAGGTCGGTGAAAAACTGTTTTTT
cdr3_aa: CSASGQVGEKLFF

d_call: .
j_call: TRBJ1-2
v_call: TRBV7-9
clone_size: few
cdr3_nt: TGTGCCAGCAGCCTTGAGTCGATCGGGGGGTATGGCTACACCTTC
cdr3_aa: CASSLESIGGYGYTF

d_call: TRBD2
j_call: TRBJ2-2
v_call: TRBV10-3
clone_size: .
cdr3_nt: TGTGCCATCAGGTCCGGGACTAGCAATCCCGGGGAGCTGTTTTTT
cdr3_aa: CAIRSGTSNPGELFF

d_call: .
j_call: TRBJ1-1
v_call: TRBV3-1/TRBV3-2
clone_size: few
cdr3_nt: TGTGCCAGCAGCCAGTCCAGGGTGAACACTGAAGCTTTCTTT
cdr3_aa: CASSQSRVNTEAFF

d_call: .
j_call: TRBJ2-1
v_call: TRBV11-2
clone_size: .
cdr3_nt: TGTGCCAGCAGCTCTCGCGGGACTCTTTTCAATGAGCAGTTCTTC
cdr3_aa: CASSSRGTLFNEQFF

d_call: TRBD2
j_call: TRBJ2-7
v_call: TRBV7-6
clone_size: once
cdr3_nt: TGTGCCAGCAGCTTAGGGACTAGCGGGACCTACGAGCAGTACTTC
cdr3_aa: CASSLGTSGTYEQYF

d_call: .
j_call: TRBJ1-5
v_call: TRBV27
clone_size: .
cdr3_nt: TGTGCCAGCAGTTTCCGGGCGGGGGGACAAGAGCATTTT
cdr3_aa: CASSFRAGGQEHF

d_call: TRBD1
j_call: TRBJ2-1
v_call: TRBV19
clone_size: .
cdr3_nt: TGTGCCACCCGGGACAGGGGCCTGCTTTATGAGCAGTTCTTC
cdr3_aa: CATRDRGLLYEQFF

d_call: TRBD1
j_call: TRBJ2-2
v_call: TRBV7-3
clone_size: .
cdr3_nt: TGTGCCAGCAGCTTAACAATGGGACAGGGTGGCGGGGAGCTGTTTTTT
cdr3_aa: CASSLTMGQGGGELFF

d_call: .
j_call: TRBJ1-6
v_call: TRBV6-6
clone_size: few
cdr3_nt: TGTGCCAGCATCAGAGGGAGAAATTCACCCCTCCACTTT
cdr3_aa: CASIRGRNSPLHF

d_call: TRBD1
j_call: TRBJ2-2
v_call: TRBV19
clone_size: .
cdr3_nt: TGTGCCAGTAGGGGACAGGGGGTGATCGCCGGGGAGCTGTTTTTT
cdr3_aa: CASRGQGVIAGELFF

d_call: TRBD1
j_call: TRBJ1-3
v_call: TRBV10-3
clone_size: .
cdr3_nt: TGTGCCATCAGTCGACAGGGGGCGGCTGGAAACACCATATATTTT
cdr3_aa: CAISRQGAAGNTIYF

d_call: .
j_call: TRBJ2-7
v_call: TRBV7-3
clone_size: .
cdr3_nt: TGTGCCAGCAGCTTATCCGCGGACTCCTACGAGCAGTACTTC
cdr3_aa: CASSLSADSYEQYF

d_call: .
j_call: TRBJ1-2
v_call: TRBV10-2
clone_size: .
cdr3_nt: TGCGCCAGCAGTGAGTCGAGCCGGGACATGTATGGCTACACCTTC
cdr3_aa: CASSESSRDMYGYTF

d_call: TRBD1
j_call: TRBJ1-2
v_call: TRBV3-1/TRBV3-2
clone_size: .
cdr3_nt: TGTGCCAGCAGCCACCCGGACAGGGGGAATGGCTACACCTTC
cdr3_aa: CASSHPDRGNGYTF

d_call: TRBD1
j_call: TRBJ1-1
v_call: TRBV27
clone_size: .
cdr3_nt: TGTGCCAGCAGTGTCAGGGGGCGCTCTTCAATTGAAGCTTTCTTT
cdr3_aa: CASSVRGRSSIEAFF

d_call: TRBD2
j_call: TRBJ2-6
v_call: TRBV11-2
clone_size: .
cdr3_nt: TGTGCCAGCAGCTTAGCCGGGGGGGGTAGGGGGGCCAACGTCCTGACTTTC
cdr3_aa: CASSLAGGGRGANVLTF

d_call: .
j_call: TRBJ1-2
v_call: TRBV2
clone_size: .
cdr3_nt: TGTGCCAGCAGGGCTTGGGGCGGCTACACCTTC
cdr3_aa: CASRAWGGYTF

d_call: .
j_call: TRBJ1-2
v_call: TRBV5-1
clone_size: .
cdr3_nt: TGCGCCAGCAGCGCAACCGGGGTATATGGCTACACCTTC
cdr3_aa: CASSATGVYGYTF